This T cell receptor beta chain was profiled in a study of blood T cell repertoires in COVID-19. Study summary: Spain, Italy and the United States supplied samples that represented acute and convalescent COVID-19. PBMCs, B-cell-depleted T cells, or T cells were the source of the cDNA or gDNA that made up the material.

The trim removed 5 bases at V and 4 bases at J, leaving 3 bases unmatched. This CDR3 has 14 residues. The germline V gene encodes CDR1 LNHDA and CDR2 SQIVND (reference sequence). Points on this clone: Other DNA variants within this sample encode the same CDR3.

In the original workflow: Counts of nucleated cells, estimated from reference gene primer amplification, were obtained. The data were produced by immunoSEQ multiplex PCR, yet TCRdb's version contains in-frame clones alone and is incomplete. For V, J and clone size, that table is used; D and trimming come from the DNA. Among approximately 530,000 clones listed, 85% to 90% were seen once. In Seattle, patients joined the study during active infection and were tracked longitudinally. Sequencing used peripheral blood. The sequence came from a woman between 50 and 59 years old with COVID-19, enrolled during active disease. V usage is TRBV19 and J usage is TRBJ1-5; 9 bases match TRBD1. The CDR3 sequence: CASSVTGGNQPQHF. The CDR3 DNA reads TGTGCCAGTAGTGTGACAGGGGGGAATCAGCCCCAGCATTTT.